The entry below describes one TCR beta chain. The antigen remains undetermined. The sample originates from a study of graft-versus-host responses after intestinal transplantation. Data came from immunoSEQ multiplex PCR; TCRdb stores just in-frame clones and leaves some out. The data contain tens of thousands of clones, around 94% of them seen just once; the ten biggest clones take up approximately 0.76%. The CDR3 sequence is 14 residues long. Deletions cut 5 bases from V and 3 bases from J, with 17 bases between. Germline lookup yields CDR1 GTSNPN and CDR2 SVGIG (reference sequence). Study outcomes and limitations: Peak circulating GvH clone levels tracked with early post-transplant HvG declines.

This clonotype originated in a human patient who received an intestinal transplant, so some T cells may come from the graft donor. The chain recombines TRBV30 with TRBJ2-7; D is possibly TRBD1 (5 bases). Sequencing was performed on PBMCs, taken 16 days after intestinal transplant. CDR3 coding DNA: TGTGCCTGGGAGCCCGGCAGGGTGGGCTACGAGCAGTACTTC. Protein product: CAWEPGRVGYEQYF.